This TCR beta chain comes out of a study of cytomegalovirus exposure and HLA in healthy donors. Study-wide context: Around 80 million unique TCRs from HLA-typed donors were held in an early data release.

The PCR had 60 Vbeta and 13 Jbeta primers. Using immunoSEQ multiplex PCR, the repertoire was profiled, and TCRdb retains in-frame clones only, with some absent. Among under 150,000 clones listed, about 81% were seen once. V lost 4 bases and J 4 bases, leaving 18 bases between the germline ends. The CDR3 is 15 amino acids. CDR1 is GTSNPN and CDR2 is SVGIG in the germline V gene (reference sequence). The sample was PBMCs. This sequence originates from a woman between 50 and 59 years old in good health and CMV-seropositive. The chain links TRBV30 to TRBJ2-3; a possible D gene is TRBD2 (5 bases). The CDR3 DNA is TGTGCCTGGATTACCTACGGGGTTGGAGCAGATACGCAGTATTTT. Translated: CAWITYGVGADTQYF.